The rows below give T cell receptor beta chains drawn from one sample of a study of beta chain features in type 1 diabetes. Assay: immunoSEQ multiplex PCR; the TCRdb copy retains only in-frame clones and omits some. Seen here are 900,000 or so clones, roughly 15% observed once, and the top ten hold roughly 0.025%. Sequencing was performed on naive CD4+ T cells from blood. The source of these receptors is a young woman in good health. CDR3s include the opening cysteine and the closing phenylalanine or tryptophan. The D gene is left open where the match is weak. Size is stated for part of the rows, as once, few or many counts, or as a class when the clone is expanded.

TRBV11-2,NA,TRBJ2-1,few,TGTGCCAGCAGCTTGTCAGGTAGCTCCTACAATGAGCAGTTCTTC,CASSLSGSSYNEQFF
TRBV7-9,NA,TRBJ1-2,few,TGTGCCAGCAGCACATCCAGTTTTGATGGCTACACCTTC,CASSTSSFDGYTF
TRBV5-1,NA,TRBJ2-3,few,TGCGCCAGCAGCTTGGCCCCCGGTTCCTCCAGGGGGTATTTT,CASSLAPGSSRGYF
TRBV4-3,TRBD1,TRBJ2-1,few,TGCGCCAGCAGCGCCTATCCCGCGGGACAGGGTTTCCCGATCTCCTACAATGAGCAGTTCTTC,CASSAYPAGQGFPISYNEQFF
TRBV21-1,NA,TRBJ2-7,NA,TGTGCCAGCAGCAAAAGGGCAGGTCTAACCTACGAGCAGTACTTC,CASSKRAGLTYEQYF
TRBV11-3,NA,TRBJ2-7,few,TGTGCCAGCAGCTCCGGGCAGAGTGACGAGCAGTACTTC,CASSSGQSDEQYF
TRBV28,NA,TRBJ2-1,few,TGTGCCAGCAGTAAGACCCCTGGGTACAATGAGCAGTTCTTC,CASSKTPGYNEQFF
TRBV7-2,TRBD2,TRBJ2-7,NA,TGTGCCAGCAGCTTCCATCTCGGGAGGGTTTCGGGGGAGCAGTACTTC,CASSFHLGRVSGEQYF
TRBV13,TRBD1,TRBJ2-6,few,TGTGCCAGCAGCCCCGGACAGGGGGTTGCCGGGGCCAACGTCCTGACTTTC,CASSPGQGVAGANVLTF
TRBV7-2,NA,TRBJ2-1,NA,TGTGCCAGCAGCCCTCAAATACTAGCAGCTGAGCAGTTCTTC,CASSPQILAAEQFF
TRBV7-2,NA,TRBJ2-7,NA,TGTGCCAGCAGGCCCGGGGGTAACTACGAGCAGTACTTC,CASRPGGNYEQYF
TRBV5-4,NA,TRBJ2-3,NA,TGTGCCAGCAGCCGAACAGGGTCAGATACGCAGTATTTT,CASSRTGSDTQYF
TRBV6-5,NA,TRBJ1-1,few,TGTGCCAGCAGTTACTCCGACAGGAACACTGAAGCTTTCTTT,CASSYSDRNTEAFF
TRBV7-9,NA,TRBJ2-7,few,TGTGCCAGCACCCCAATATCTACTTTGGAGCAGTACTTC,CASTPISTLEQYF
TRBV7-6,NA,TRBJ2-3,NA,TGTGCCAGCAGCTTAGCGCCGAGCACAGATACGCAGTATTTT,CASSLAPSTDTQYF
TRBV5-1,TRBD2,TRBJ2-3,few,TGCGCCAGCAGCAACCTAGCGGGAGTTGCAGATACGCAGTATTTT,CASSNLAGVADTQYF
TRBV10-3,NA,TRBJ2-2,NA,TGTGCCATCAGTGATGAGGTTCCTGACACCGGGGAGCTGTTTTTT,CAISDEVPDTGELFF
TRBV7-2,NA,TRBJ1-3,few,TGTGCCAGCAGCAGTAGCTTCCCTGGAAACACCATATATTTT,CASSSSFPGNTIYF
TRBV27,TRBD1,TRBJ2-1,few,TGTGCCAGCAGTCAGTTAGGGACAGGGGGCCATGAGCAGTTCTTC,CASSQLGTGGHEQFF
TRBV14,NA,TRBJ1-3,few,TGTGCCAGCAGCCAAAGTGAGGGGAACACCATATATTTT,CASSQSEGNTIYF
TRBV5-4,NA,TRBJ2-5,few,TGTGCCAGCAGCTTGGCTACCCAAGAGACCCAGTACTTC,CASSLATQETQYF
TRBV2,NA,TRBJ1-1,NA,TGTGCCAGCAGTGAGGCCAGACAGCTTGTGAACACTGAAGCTTTCTTT,CASSEARQLVNTEAFF
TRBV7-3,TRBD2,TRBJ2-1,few,TGTGCCAGCAGCGCAACGACTAGCGGCTACAATGAGCAGTTCTTC,CASSATTSGYNEQFF
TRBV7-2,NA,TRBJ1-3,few,TGTGCCAGCAGCGAACCGGGACAACTAAACACCATATATTTT,CASSEPGQLNTIYF
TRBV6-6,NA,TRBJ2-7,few,TGTGCCAGCAGTTACTCGATGTCCGGGACACCGGACGAGCAGTACTTC,CASSYSMSGTPDEQYF
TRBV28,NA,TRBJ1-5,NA,TGTGCCAGCAGTTTATGGGATCAGCCCCAGCATTTT,CASSLWDQPQHF
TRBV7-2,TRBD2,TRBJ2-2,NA,TGTGCCAGCAGCTTAGCGACTATAGCGGGAGTGGGGACCGGGGAGCTGTTTTTT,CASSLATIAGVGTGELFF
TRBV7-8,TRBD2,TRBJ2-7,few,TGTGCCAGCAGCTCCCCGCCGGGGGAGGGATGGGAGCAGTACTTC,CASSSPPGEGWEQYF
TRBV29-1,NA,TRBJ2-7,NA,TGCAGCGTTGAAGAAACAGGGTTGGGCGAGCAGTACTTC,CSVEETGLGEQYF
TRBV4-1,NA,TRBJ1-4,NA,TGCGCCAGCAGCCGCGGGGTGGGCGGGAATGAAAAACTGTTTTTT,CASSRGVGGNEKLFF
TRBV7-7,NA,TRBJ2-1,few,TGTGCTAGCAGCCTTGACAGTTACAATGAGCAGTTCTTC,CASSLDSYNEQFF
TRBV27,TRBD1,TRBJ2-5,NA,TGTGCCAGCAGTCACAGGGGAAGTTGGGGAGAGACCCAGTACTTC,CASSHRGSWGETQYF
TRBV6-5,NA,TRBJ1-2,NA,TGTGCCAGCAGTGAAATGGGGGGCACTGGCTACACCTTC,CASSEMGGTGYTF
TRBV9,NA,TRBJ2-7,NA,TGTGCCAGCAGCGTAGACGCCCGTCAAAACTACGAGCAGTACTTC,CASSVDARQNYEQYF
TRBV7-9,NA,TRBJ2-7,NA,TGTGCCAGCAGCTTAGAACGGATTTACGAGCAGTACTTC,CASSLERIYEQYF
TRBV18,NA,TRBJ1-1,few,TGTGCCAGCTCACGAACCGACGGGCCGGCTGAAGCTTTCTTT,CASSRTDGPAEAFF
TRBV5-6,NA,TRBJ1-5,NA,TGTGCCAGCAGCTTGAAAAGGGCAGGGCAGCCCCAGCATTTT,CASSLKRAGQPQHF
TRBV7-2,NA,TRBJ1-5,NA,TGTGCCAGCAGCTTCCAAAACGATCAGCCCCAGCATTTT,CASSFQNDQPQHF
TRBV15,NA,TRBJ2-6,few,TGTGCCACTCGAGACAAGTCTGGGGCCAACGTCCTGACTTTC,CATRDKSGANVLTF
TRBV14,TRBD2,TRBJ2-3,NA,TGTGCCAGCAGCCGAACTAGCGTGACAGATACGCAGTATTTT,CASSRTSVTDTQYF
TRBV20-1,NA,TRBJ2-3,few,TGCAGTGCTAGAAGCCAAGATACGCAGTATTTT,CSARSQDTQYF
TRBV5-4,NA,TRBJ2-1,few,TGTGCCAGCAGCCTGCCGGGACTGTACTACAATGAGCAGTTCTTC,CASSLPGLYYNEQFF
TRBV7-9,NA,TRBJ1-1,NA,TGTGCCAGCAGCTTAGTCCCACAACGGAACACTGAAGCTTTCTTT,CASSLVPQRNTEAFF